One and the same sample provided the 2 T cell receptor beta chains below, sequenced in a study of cytomegalovirus exposure and HLA in healthy donors. Produced via immunoSEQ multiplex PCR; TCRdb's table is partial and in-frame only. The data show over 250,000 clones, with approximately 86% seen just once and 0.95% to 1.1% held by the top ten. Sequenced: PBMCs. The source of these receptors is a woman under 30 in good health and CMV-seronegative.

The CDR3 loop reads CASSQDKDREFNEQFF. The CDR3 bases are TGCGCCAGCAGCCAAGATAAGGACAGGGAGTTCAATGAGCAGTTCTTC. V and J are TRBV4-1 and TRBJ2-1, with 8 bases aligning to TRBD1. With 0 bases clipped from V and 6 bases from J, the junction kept 7 bases outside the gene matches. Per the germline V gene, CDR1 is MGHRA and CDR2 is YSYEKL. The CDR3 spans 16 residues.

This clone was seen once. The V call is TRBV9, the J call TRBJ1-1, with D tentatively TRBD1 (5 bases). Deletions cut 1 base from V and 1 base from J, with 8 bases between. Germline V gene lookup returns CDR1 SGDLS and CDR2 YYNGEE. This CDR3 region has 14 residues. The CDR3 sequence: CASSVRGRNTEAFF. For the CDR3, the DNA is TGTGCCAGCAGCGTACGGGGGAGGAACACTGAAGCTTTCTTT.